This passage covers 22 T cell receptor beta chains from one sample sequenced in a study of technical replicates of blood from a handful of donors. Measured with immunoSEQ multiplex PCR; TCRdb has only the in-frame clones, and not every one. The repertoire holds approximately 52,000 clones, with 80% to 95% as singletons. The sample taken for sequencing was PBMCs. Source of these receptors: a human donor in good health. Some clones in this sample may be carry-over from other donors' samples.

The J gene is TRBJ2-3, the V gene TRBV4-2, with 9 bases that match TRBD2. Germline V CDR1 and CDR2: LGHNA, YNFKEQ. V dropped 0 bases and J dropped 4; count of bases not matched to a gene: 11. This CDR3 has 18 residues. The CDR3 nucleotides are TGTGCCAGCAGCCAAGAAGTCGGGCGGGGGGGCTGGGCAGATACGCAGTATTTT. It translates to CASSQEVGRGGWADTQYF.

The V gene is TRBV30, the J gene TRBJ2-1, with a possible D match to TRBD2 (6 bases). The ends were cut back, 2 bases at V and 9 bases at J, with 20 bases in the middle. In germline, CDR1 is GTSNPN, CDR2 SVGIG (reference sequence). The CDR3 is made up of 15 amino acids. As DNA, the CDR3 is TGTGCCTGGAGTCTCGGGGAGAGTGCCGGGGGTGAGCAGTTCTTC. Protein product: CAWSLGESAGGEQFF.

The chain has TRBV15 and TRBJ2-1; the D gene is possibly TRBD1 (6 bases). Germline V gene data show CDR1 as LNHNV and CDR2 as YYDKDF (reference sequence). The CDR3 runs 17 residues. The germline V and J ends were trimmed by 3 bases and 9 bases, with 24 bases remaining between them. The CDR3 DNA follows: TGTGCCACCAGCAGCCTCCGGGACACCAGGGTCCTAGGTGAGCAGTTCTTC. Translating gives CATSSLRDTRVLGEQFF.

The CDR3 region has the DNA TGTGCCTGGCGCGCGGGAAGCTCCTATAATTCACCCCTCCACTTT. As protein: CAWRAGSSYNSPLHF. J is TRBJ1-6 and V is TRBV30; no clear D. The CDR3 totals 15 residues. Trimming removed 5 bases at V and 0 bases at J, with 11 bases between. CDR1 and CDR2 from the germline V gene are GTSNPN and SVGIG (reference sequence).

The chain uses TRBV7-2 and TRBJ2-1; D perhaps matches TRBD2 (6 bases). The CDR3 is 15 residues long. Trimming stripped 6 bases from V and 0 bases from J, with 12 bases between. Germline CDR1 is SGHTA and CDR2 is FQGNSA. CDR3 DNA sequence: TGTGCCAGCAGAACCGGGACTGGCTCCTACAATGAGCAGTTCTTC. This codes for CASRTGTGSYNEQFF. The full variable domain, rest sourced from reference TRBV7-2 and TRBJ2-1, is GAGVSQSPSNKVTEKGKDVELRCDPISGHTALYWYRQSLGQGLEFLIYFQGNSAPDKSGLPSDRFSAERTGGSVSTLTIQRTQQEDSAVYLCASRTGTGSYNEQFFGPGTRLTVL.

This clone was seen just once. The V and J genes are TRBV7-2 and TRBJ2-7, with unresolved D. The V gene's germline CDR1 is SGHTA and CDR2 FQGNSA. V lost 3 bases and J lost 6, with 15 bases in between. The CDR3 has 14 amino acids. Written as DNA, the CDR3 is TGTGCCAGCAGCTTCTCTCCAACCCCCAGCGAGCAGTACTTC. Translating gives CASSFSPTPSEQYF.

V gene TRBV6-1 combines with J gene TRBJ1-2; perhaps TRBD1 as D (5 bases). Trimming left V 1 base short and J 4 bases short, with 13 bases between. The CDR3 contains 15 residues. The germline gives CDR1 MNHNS, CDR2 SASEGT. The CDR3 nucleotides read TGTGCCAGCAGTGAAGATCGGGGGGGAATCTATGGCTACACCTTC. As protein: CASSEDRGGIYGYTF.

V usage is TRBV19 and J usage is TRBJ1-5, with no clear D. Germline V gene lookup returns CDR1 LNHDA and CDR2 SQIVND (reference sequence). V was clipped by 7 bases and J by 2 bases, with 9 bases between them. This CDR3 has 13 residues. The CDR3 coding sequence is TGTGCCAGTAATCCCATAGGCAATCAGCCCCAGCATTTT. This encodes CASNPIGNQPQHF.

The chain couples TRBV16 to TRBJ1-5; TRBD1 matches 10 bases. The ends lost 6 bases at V and 2 bases at J; junction bases unmatched: 10. CDR1 is KGHSY, CDR2 FQNENV, per germline. The CDR3 has 17 residues. The CDR3 loop is CASSRIGGTGGNQPQHF. In DNA form, the CDR3 reads TGTGCCAGCAGTCGAATCGGGGGGACAGGGGGCAATCAGCCCCAGCATTTT.

This rearrangement joins TRBV30 to TRBJ2-3, with 8 bases lining up with TRBD2. The CDR3 is 17 residues long. Germline V lookup: CDR1 GTSNPN, CDR2 SVGIG (reference sequence). J lost 2 bases, V lost 0 bases, and 10 bases had no gene match. CDR3 DNA: TGTGCCTGGAGTGTATCGGGCGGGAGGCTATACACAGATACGCAGTATTTT. It specifies CAWSVSGGRLYTDTQYF. Based on the CDR3 plus reference TRBV30 and TRBJ2-3, the full variable domain is SQTIHQWPATLVQPVGSPLSLECTVEGTSNPNLYWYRQAAGRGLQLLFYSVGIGQISSEVPQNLSASRPQDRQFILSSKKLLLSDSGFYLCAWSVSGGRLYTDTQYFGPGTRLTVL.

The chain combines TRBV10-1 with TRBJ2-7, with 11 nucleotides matching TRBD1. V lost 2 bases and J lost 2; bases outside the gene matches: 5. This CDR3 spans 16 amino acids. The V gene's germline CDR1 is WNHNN and CDR2 SYGVQD (reference sequence). DNA for the CDR3: TGCGCCAGCAGTGAGGGGGGGGGACAGGGGGCCTACGAGCAGTACTTC. Its translation: CASSEGGGQGAYEQYF.

This clone has just one count. The V call is TRBV11-2, the J call TRBJ2-3; the D gene is possibly TRBD1 (7 bases). This CDR3 region has 11 residues. Germline assignment: CDR1 SGHAT and CDR2 FQNNGV. Trimming stripped 7 bases from V and 8 bases from J, with 10 bases between. The CDR3 DNA follows: TGTGCCAGCACCCAGGGGGGTACGCAGTATTTT. It codes for CASTQGGTQYF.

The chain uses TRBV5-1 and TRBJ1-6, with a tentative D call TRBD1 (5 bases). Trimming stripped 3 bases from V and 10 bases from J, with 11 bases between. Germline V CDR1 and CDR2: SGHRS, YFSETQ. The CDR3 contains 13 residues. The chain's CDR3 is CASSWGEGSPLHF. In nucleotides, the CDR3 is TGCGCCAGCAGCTGGGGGGAAGGATCACCCCTCCACTTT.

V gene TRBV4-3 combines with J gene TRBJ1-2, with 11 bases fitting TRBD1. J was trimmed by 5 bases and V by 4 bases; bases with no gene match: 6. CDR1 and CDR2 (germline): LGHNA, YSLEER. The CDR3 is 15 amino acids. The CDR3 nucleotides are TGCGCCAGCAGCCCGCGGACAGGGGGCGGGTATGGCTACACCTTC. Translation: CASSPRTGGGYGYTF.

V usage is TRBV19 and J usage is TRBJ2-7; a possible D gene is TRBD1 (7 bases). V dropped 4 bases and J dropped 4 bases, with 17 bases sitting between them. This CDR3 is built from 15 residues. The V gene's germline CDR1 is LNHDA and CDR2 SQIVND (reference sequence). CDR3 bases: TGTGCCAGTAGTACTCGCCCAGGGGGGATGTACGAGCAGTACTTC. Translating it yields CASSTRPGGMYEQYF.

The chain employs TRBV6-5 and TRBJ2-1; 7 bases align to TRBD1. CDR3 length: 15 residues. Germline V gives CDR1 MNHEY, CDR2 SVGAGI. The V gene end was trimmed by 0 bases and the J gene end by 7 bases; junction bases not matched to a gene: 6. The CDR3 nucleotides are TGTGCCAGCAGTTACTCGATCAGGGGGACGAATGAGCAGTTCTTC. Residues: CASSYSIRGTNEQFF.

The J gene is TRBJ1-5, the V gene TRBV6-6; D unclear. Germline V gives CDR1 MNHNY, CDR2 SVGAGI (reference sequence). The CDR3 loop spans 15 amino acids. V lost 8 bases and J 2 bases, leaving 16 bases between the germline ends. CDR3 in amino acids: CASCGAPSGNQPQHF. The CDR3 DNA reads as TGTGCCAGCTGCGGAGCGCCCTCCGGCAATCAGCCCCAGCATTTT.

About this clone: Other DNA sequences in this specimen translate into the identical CDR3. The rearrangement links TRBV4-1 to TRBJ2-7; TRBD1 matches 7 bases. V shed 0 bases, J shed 4 bases, and the junction held 6 bases outside the gene matches. There are 15 residues in the CDR3. CDR1 is MGHRA and CDR2 is YSYEKL in the germline V gene. The DNA for the CDR3 is TGCGCCAGCAGCCAAGACCCCGGGACAGATTACGAGCAGTACTTC. Translation: CASSQDPGTDYEQYF.

This rearrangement joins TRBV29-1 to TRBJ2-5, with a tentative D call TRBD2 (5 bases). Trimming shortened V by 6 bases and J by 9 bases, and 14 bases separated the two germline ends. The CDR3 spans 11 residues. Germline V gene sequence: CDR1 SQVTM, CDR2 ANQGSEA. The CDR3 nucleotides are TGCAGCGTCGCGAGAGACGGGGCCCAGTACTTC. This encodes CSVARDGAQYF.

This chain's CDR3 is CASSWTGSYEQYF. The CDR3 DNA sequence: TGTGCCAGCTCCTGGACAGGGTCCTACGAGCAGTACTTC. The gene calls are TRBV27 and TRBJ2-7; 8 bases are shared with TRBD1. The trim removed 8 bases at V and 1 base at J, leaving 4 bases unmatched. The CDR3 covers 13 residues. The germline V gene encodes CDR1 MNHEY and CDR2 SMNVEV (reference sequence).

The chain recombines TRBV9 with TRBJ2-7, with D unresolved. The CDR3 sequence is 14 residues long. Trimming stripped 4 bases from V and 3 bases from J, with 14 bases between. Germline CDR1 reads SGDLS; CDR2 reads YYNGEE. The CDR3 loop reads CASSPRSSFYEQYF. As DNA, the CDR3 is TGTGCCAGCAGCCCCCGGTCATCTTTCTACGAGCAGTACTTC.

V is TRBV7-8 and J is TRBJ1-2, with D possibly TRBD1 on 6 matching bases. Trimming left V 1 base short and J 7 bases short, with 13 bases between. Looked up from germline, CDR1 is SGHVS and CDR2 is FQNEAQ. The CDR3 is 14 residues long. DNA for the CDR3: TGTGCCAGCAGCTTAGGGACAGTAATGGGTGGCTACACCTTC. Translating it yields CASSLGTVMGGYTF.